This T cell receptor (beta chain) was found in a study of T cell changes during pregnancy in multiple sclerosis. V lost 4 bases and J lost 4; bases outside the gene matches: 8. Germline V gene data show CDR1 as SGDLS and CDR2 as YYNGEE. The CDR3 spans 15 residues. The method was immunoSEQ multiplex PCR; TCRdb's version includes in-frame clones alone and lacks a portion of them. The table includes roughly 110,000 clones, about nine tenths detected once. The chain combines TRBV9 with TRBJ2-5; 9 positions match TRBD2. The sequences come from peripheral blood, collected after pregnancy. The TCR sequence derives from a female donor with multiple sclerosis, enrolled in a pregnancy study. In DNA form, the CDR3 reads TGTGCCAGCAGCCCTTCAGCGGGAGGAGGAGAGACCCAGTACTTC. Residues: CASSPSAGGGETQYF.